The 11 T cell receptor beta chains below were found in one sample sequenced in a study of T-cell reconstitution after alpha-beta-depleted transplantation in children. As it was prepared, the TCRbeta library received unique molecular identifiers. One entry per CDR3 protein results from TCRdb running MiXCR on the PCR reads. The table has about 220,000 distinct CDR3 sequences, roughly a sixth seen once. The sample consisted of PBMCs, mostly from graft donor cells, taken 360 days after TCRalphabeta/CD19-depleted stem cell transplant. These receptor sequences come from a male patient aged 2 to 10 who had a stem cell transplant for acute lymphoblastic leukemia, so the T cells may come from the graft donor.

This clonotype was counted ten times or more. This chain uses TRBV12-3 or TRBV12-4 with TRBJ2-1, with unresolved D. The CDR3 spans 15 residues. V was pared by 1 base and J by 0 bases, with 7 bases between. The CDR3 loop is CASSLDPSSYNEQFF. CDR3 in DNA: TGTGCCAGCAGTTTAGATCCTAGCTCCTACAATGAGCAGTTCTTC.

V usage is TRBV3-1 and J usage is TRBJ1-1, with D perhaps matching TRBD1 (5 bases). The V end lost 6 bases, the J end lost 9 bases, and 11 bases lay between the germline ends. The CDR3 totals 11 residues. Germline V CDR1 and CDR2: LGHDT, YNNKEL (reference sequence). CDR3 DNA sequence: TGTGCCAGCAGTCCCGGGACCAAAGCTTTCTTT. It codes for CASSPGTKAFF.

The J gene is TRBJ2-3, the V gene TRBV27; 7 positions match TRBD2. With 1 base clipped from V and 2 bases from J, the junction kept 6 bases outside the gene matches. The V gene's germline CDR1 is MNHEY and CDR2 SMNVEV (reference sequence). This CDR3 has 16 amino acids. DNA of the CDR3: TGTGCCAGCAGTTTATTTTGGAGCGGGGCCACAGATACGCAGTATTTT. Protein sequence: CASSLFWSGATDTQYF.

This clonotype has a handful of counts. The chain combines TRBV10-3 with TRBJ2-1; the D is unclear. Germline V gene data show CDR1 as ENHRY and CDR2 as SYGVKD. Trimming removed 2 bases from V and 6 bases from J, with 5 bases in between. This CDR3 has 12 residues. The CDR3 nucleotides are TGTGCCATCAGTGAGGCTTTCAATGAGCAGTTCTTC. It specifies CAISEAFNEQFF.

This clonotype was counted a few times. This chain joins TRBV11-2 and TRBJ2-1; possible D gene TRBD2, 6 bases. V was clipped by 3 bases and J by 0 bases, with 21 bases between them. The germline CDR1 and CDR2 sequences are SGHAT and FQNNGV. This CDR3 spans 19 amino acids. The CDR3 DNA is TGTGCCAGCAGCTTGATCCGAAGGAGACGGGGGACCTCCTACAATGAGCAGTTCTTC. It yields the protein CASSLIRRRRGTSYNEQFF.

This clonotype was seen a few times. This chain connects TRBV13 to TRBJ1-1; D remains ambiguous. The germline V gene has CDR1 PRHDT and CDR2 FYEKMQ (reference sequence). This CDR3 contains 10 residues. The V and J ends lost 2 bases and 8 bases respectively, with 3 bases between them. The CDR3 DNA reads TGTGCCAGCAGCTTAACCGAAGCTTTCTTT. The encoded protein is CASSLTEAFF.

This clonotype was seen more than once but under ten times. The chain employs TRBV20-1 and TRBJ1-6; 8 bases line up with TRBD1. This CDR3 spans 17 amino acids. J was trimmed by 7 bases and V by 0 bases; bases with no gene match: 11. Germline CDR1 is DFQATT and CDR2 is SNEGSKA (reference sequence). The CDR3 coding sequence is TGCAGTGCTAGAGACCCTGGGCAGGGGGCATGGAATTCACCCCTCCACTTT. This encodes CSARDPGQGAWNSPLHF.

Only a few counts were recorded for this clonotype. CDR3 DNA: TGTGCCAGCTCAATCCGGGGTTGGGGGAATCAGCCCCAGCATTTT. Translated, it gives CASSIRGWGNQPQHF. The chain has TRBV11-2 and TRBJ1-5; perhaps TRBD1 as D (5 bases). V shed 8 bases and J shed 4 bases, with 18 bases lying between them. From germline, CDR1 is SGHAT and CDR2 FQNNGV. This CDR3 has 15 residues.

The V and J genes are TRBV6-2 or TRBV6-3 and TRBJ2-1; the match to TRBD1 covers 11 bases. Germline V gives CDR1 MNHEY, CDR2 SVGEGT. V shed 6 bases, J shed 2 bases, and the junction held 6 bases outside the gene matches. CDR3 length: 16 residues. The chain's CDR3 is CASSSPGQGAYNEQFF. In nucleotides, the CDR3 is TGTGCCAGCAGCAGCCCGGGACAGGGGGCCTACAATGAGCAGTTCTTC.

This clonotype turned up a few times. This chain joins TRBV15 and TRBJ2-5; D not resolved. CDR1 and CDR2 (germline): LNHNV, YYDKDF (reference sequence). Trimming left V 8 bases short and J 5 bases short, with 12 bases between. The CDR3 is 12 residues long. The CDR3 DNA is TGTGCCACCGGGTTGCAGGCTGAGACCCAGTACTTC. Translated, it gives CATGLQAETQYF.

The chain combines TRBV24-1 with TRBJ2-1, with no clear D. The CDR3 runs 14 residues. Deletions cut 3 bases from V and 2 bases from J, with 7 bases between. Germline values: CDR1 KGHDR, CDR2 SFDVKD. CDR3: CATSDRQPYNEQFF. Written as DNA, the CDR3 is TGTGCCACCAGTGATAGACAACCCTACAATGAGCAGTTCTTC.